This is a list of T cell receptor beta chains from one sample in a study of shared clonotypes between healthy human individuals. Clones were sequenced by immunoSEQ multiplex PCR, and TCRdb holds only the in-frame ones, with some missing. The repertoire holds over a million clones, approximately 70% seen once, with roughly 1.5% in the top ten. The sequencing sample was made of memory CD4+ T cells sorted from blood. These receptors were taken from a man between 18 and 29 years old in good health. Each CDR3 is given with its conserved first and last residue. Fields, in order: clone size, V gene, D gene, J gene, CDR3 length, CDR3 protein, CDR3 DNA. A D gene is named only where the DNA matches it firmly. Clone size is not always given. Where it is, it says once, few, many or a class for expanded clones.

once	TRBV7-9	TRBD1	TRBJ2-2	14	CASSLDRATGELFF	TGTGCCAGCAGTCTGGACAGGGCCACCGGGGAGCTGTTTTTT
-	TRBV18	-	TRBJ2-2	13	CASSARNTGELFF	TGTGCCAGCTCAGCCAGAAACACCGGGGAGCTGTTTTTT
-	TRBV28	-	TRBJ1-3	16	CASSIDRFSSGNTIYF	TGTGCCAGCAGCATCGACAGATTTAGCTCTGGAAACACCATATATTTT
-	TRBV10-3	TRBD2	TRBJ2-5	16	CAISESSGGSQETQYF	TGTGCCATCAGTGAGTCGAGCGGGGGGTCCCAAGAGACCCAGTACTTC
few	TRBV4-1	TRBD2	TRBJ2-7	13	CASSRREGYEQYF	TGCGCCAGCAGCCGGAGGGAGGGCTACGAGCAGTACTTC
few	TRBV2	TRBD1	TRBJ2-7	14	CASSEDRGGYEQYF	TGTGCCAGCAGCGAAGACAGGGGTGGATACGAGCAGTACTTC
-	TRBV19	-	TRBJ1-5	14	CASRKENSNQPQHF	TGTGCCAGTAGGAAAGAGAATAGCAATCAGCCCCAGCATTTT
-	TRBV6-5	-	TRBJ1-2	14	CASSYSAGNYGYTF	TGTGCCAGCAGTTACTCCGCAGGGAACTATGGCTACACCTTC
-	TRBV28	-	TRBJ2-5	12	CASRSGQETQYF	TGTGCCAGCAGATCAGGCCAAGAGACCCAGTACTTC
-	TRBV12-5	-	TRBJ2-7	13	CASGRDSSYEQYF	TGTGCTAGTGGTCGGGACTCCTCCTACGAGCAGTACTTC
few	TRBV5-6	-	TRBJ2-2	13	CASSLSSTGELFF	TGTGCCAGCAGCTTGTCCAGTACCGGGGAGCTGTTTTTT
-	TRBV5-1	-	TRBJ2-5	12	CASSLIEETQYF	TGCGCCAGCAGCTTGATTGAAGAGACCCAGTACTTC
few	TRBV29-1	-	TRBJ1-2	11	CSVTREGGYTF	TGCAGCGTTACCAGGGAGGGTGGCTACACCTTC
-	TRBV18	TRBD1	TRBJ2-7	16	CASSPYSDRGRYEQYF	TGTGCCAGCTCACCTTATTCGGACAGGGGGCGTTACGAGCAGTACTTC
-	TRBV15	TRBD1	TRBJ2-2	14	CATSDRTGNGELFF	TGTGCCACCAGCGATCGGACAGGGAACGGGGAGCTGTTTTTT
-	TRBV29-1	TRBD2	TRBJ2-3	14	CSVDLAGGTDTQYF	TGCAGCGTCGACCTAGCGGGAGGGACAGATACGCAGTATTTT
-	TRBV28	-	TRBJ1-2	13	CASSLAGGVGYTF	TGTGCCAGCAGTTTAGCCGGGGGGGTTGGCTACACCTTC
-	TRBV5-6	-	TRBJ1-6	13	CASSYGQQEPLHF	TGTGCCAGCAGTTACGGACAGCAGGAACCCCTCCACTTT
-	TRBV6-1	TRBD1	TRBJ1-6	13	CASSGTVNSPLHF	TGTGCCAGCAGCGGGACAGTAAATTCACCCCTCCACTTT
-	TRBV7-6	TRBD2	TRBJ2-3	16	CASSRRTSGYTDTQYF	TGTGCCAGCAGCCGACGGACTAGCGGCTACACAGATACGCAGTATTTT
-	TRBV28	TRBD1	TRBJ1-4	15	CASSPPGGGDEKLFF	TGTGCCAGCAGTCCCCCAGGGGGGGGAGATGAAAAACTGTTTTTT
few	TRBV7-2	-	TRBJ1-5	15	CASSPGLGGNQPQHF	TGTGCCAGCAGCCCGGGTCTGGGGGGAAATCAGCCCCAGCATTTT
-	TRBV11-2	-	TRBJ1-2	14	CASSLDFPGRGYTF	TGTGCCAGCAGCTTAGATTTCCCAGGGCGAGGCTACACCTTC
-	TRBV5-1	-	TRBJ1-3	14	CASSETSSGNTIYF	TGCGCCAGCAGCGAGACGAGCTCTGGAAACACCATATATTTT
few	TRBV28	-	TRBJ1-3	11	CASRAGYTIYF	TGTGCCAGCAGGGCGGGGTACACCATATATTTT
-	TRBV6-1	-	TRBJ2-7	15	CASLFSGLGPYEQYF	TGTGCCAGCCTCTTCTCGGGATTAGGTCCCTACGAGCAGTACTTC
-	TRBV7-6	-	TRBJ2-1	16	CASSQVLSGFGNEQFF	TGTGCCAGCAGCCAAGTCCTTAGCGGCTTTGGCAATGAGCAGTTCTTC
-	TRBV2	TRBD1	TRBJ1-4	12	CASIPQGGKLFF	TGTGCCAGCATTCCGCAGGGGGGAAAACTGTTTTTT
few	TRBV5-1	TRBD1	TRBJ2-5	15	CASSIRTGGGETQYF	TGCGCCAGCAGCATTCGGACAGGCGGCGGGGAGACCCAGTACTTC
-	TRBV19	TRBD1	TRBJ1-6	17	CASRLSTGGGYNSPLHF	TGTGCCAGTAGACTTTCGACAGGGGGCGGCTATAATTCACCCCTCCACTTT
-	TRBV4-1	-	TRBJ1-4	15	CASSQDKGSNEKLFF	TGCGCCAGCAGCCAAGATAAGGGTTCTAATGAAAAACTGTTTTTT
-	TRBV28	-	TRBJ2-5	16	CASSLSLPPPKETQYF	TGTGCCAGCAGTTTGTCGTTGCCCCCTCCGAAAGAGACCCAGTACTTC
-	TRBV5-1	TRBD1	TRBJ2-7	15	CASSFTGTGVYEQYF	TGCGCCAGCAGCTTTACCGGGACAGGGGTTTACGAGCAGTACTTC
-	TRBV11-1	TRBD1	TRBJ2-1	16	CASSTGQGSSYNEQFF	TGTGCCAGCAGCACAGGACAGGGCAGCTCCTACAATGAGCAGTTCTTC
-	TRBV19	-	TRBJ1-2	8	CASRGYTF	TGTGCCAGCAGAGGCTACACCTTC
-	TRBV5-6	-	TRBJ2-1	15	CASSFRGLSYNEQFF	TGTGCCAGCAGCTTCAGGGGCCTTTCCTACAATGAGCAGTTCTTC
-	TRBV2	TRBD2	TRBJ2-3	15	CASSAASGRTDTQYF	TGTGCCAGCAGTGCAGCTAGCGGGAGGACAGATACGCAGTATTTT
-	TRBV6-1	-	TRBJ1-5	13	CASRDSLNQPQHF	TGTGCCAGCAGAGACAGTCTCAATCAGCCCCAGCATTTT
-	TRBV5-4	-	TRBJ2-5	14	CASSLPGTQETQYF	TGTGCCAGCAGCTTGCCCGGGACTCAAGAGACCCAGTACTTC
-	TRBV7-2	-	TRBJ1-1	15	CASSLSASMNTEAFF	TGTGCCAGCAGCTTATCAGCCAGCATGAACACTGAAGCTTTCTTT
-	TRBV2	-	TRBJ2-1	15	CASTAQGTPYNEQFF	TGTGCCAGCACTGCCCAGGGGACCCCCTACAATGAGCAGTTCTTC
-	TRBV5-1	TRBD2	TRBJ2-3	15	CASSLVGLGTDTQYF	TGCGCCAGCAGCTTGGTGGGACTAGGGACAGATACGCAGTATTTT
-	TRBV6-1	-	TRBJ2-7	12	CASSEQGWEQYF	TGTGCCAGCAGTGAACAGGGTTGGGAGCAGTACTTC
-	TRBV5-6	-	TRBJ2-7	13	CASSRGAGHEQYF	TGTGCCAGCAGCAGGGGGGCGGGCCACGAGCAGTACTTC
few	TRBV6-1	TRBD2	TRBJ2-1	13	CASGKLAGNEQFF	TGTGCCAGCGGGAAACTAGCGGGCAATGAGCAGTTCTTC